A single sample is the source of the 18 T cell receptor beta chains below, sequenced in a study of beta chain features in type 1 diabetes. Notes on the study in general: Within each of all four CD4+ subsets, Type 1 diabetes patients had TCRB CDR3s that were moderately but significantly shorter.

Their cognate antigens are unknown. Isolated RNA was reverse transcribed in full, so expressed TCRB transcripts were sequenced. Repertoires were generated with immunoSEQ multiplex PCR, while TCRdb's copy carries only in-frame clones and drops some. Of approximately 240,000 clones listed, 16% are singletons. Sequencing was performed on naive CD4+ T cells from blood. The receptors shown here come from a man aged 30 to 45 with type 1 diabetes.

This clone was counted between two and nine times. V is TRBV4-1 and J is TRBJ2-1; the D gene is possibly TRBD2 (6 bases). The V gene lost 5 bases and the J gene lost 7 bases, with 21 bases spanning the gap. CDR3 length: 16 residues. Germline V gives CDR1 MGHRA, CDR2 YSYEKL. CDR3 DNA: TGCGCCAGCAGCTATATAGCGAGGGAGGTCCTTAATGAGCAGTTCTTC. This encodes CASSYIAREVLNEQFF.

The genes are TRBV7-3 and TRBJ2-5; no definite D call. CDR1 and CDR2 from the germline V gene are SGHTA and FQGTGA. The CDR3 contains 14 residues. V shed 1 base and J shed 4 bases, with 10 bases lying between them. The CDR3 nucleotides read TGTGCCAGCAGCTTAAGTACCAGGTCAGAGACCCAGTACTTC. Translation gives CASSLSTRSETQYF.

This clone was detected a few times. The chain has TRBV29-1 and TRBJ2-2, with 7 bases aligning to TRBD1. V gave up 6 bases and J gave up 0 bases; unmatched junction bases: 4. The CDR3 has 14 amino acids. Germline V gene sequence: CDR1 SQVTM, CDR2 ANQGSEA. CDR3 loop: CSVFGTANTGELFF. CDR3 DNA sequence: TGCAGCGTATTCGGGACAGCGAACACCGGGGAGCTGTTTTTT.

This clone has just a few counts. This rearrangement joins TRBV30 to TRBJ2-7, with TRBD2 matching over 13 bases. The CDR3 is made up of 15 amino acids. From germline, CDR1 is GTSNPN and CDR2 SVGIG (reference sequence). V was pared by 2 bases and J by 2 bases, with 3 bases of the junction left unmatched. CDR3 residues: CAWSYGTSGTYEQYF. The DNA for the CDR3 is TGTGCCTGGAGTTATGGGACTAGCGGGACCTACGAGCAGTACTTC.

In this sample, this clone turned up a few times. This rearrangement joins TRBV7-2 to TRBJ2-7; 8 bases are a match to TRBD2. The CDR3 runs to 15 residues. CDR1 SGHTA and CDR2 FQGNSA come from the germline V gene. Germline trimming cut 0 bases from V and 0 bases from J; bases unmatched to any gene: 1. CDR3 amino acids: CASSLATSASYEQYF. In DNA, the CDR3 is TGTGCCAGCAGCTTAGCGACTAGCGCCTCCTACGAGCAGTACTTC.

This clone has a handful of counts. V usage is TRBV6-6 and J usage is TRBJ2-2; D is undetermined. The CDR3 consists of 12 residues. Germline V gene sequence: CDR1 MNHNY, CDR2 SVGAGI (reference sequence). V gave up 7 bases and J gave up 6 bases, with 9 bases separating them. This CDR3 reads CASIHVSGELFF. CDR3 bases: TGTGCCAGCATCCACGTGTCCGGGGAGCTGTTTTTT.

The gene calls are TRBV7-9 and TRBJ2-1; 11 nucleotides match TRBD2. Germline lookup yields CDR1 SEHNR and CDR2 FQNEAQ (reference sequence). With V trimmed by 5 bases and J by 8 bases, 5 bases remained unmatched. The CDR3 covers 14 residues. The CDR3 here is CASSPGLAVDEQFF. As DNA, the CDR3 is TGTGCCAGCAGCCCGGGACTAGCGGTCGATGAGCAGTTCTTC.

This clone has just a few counts. This rearrangement joins TRBV19 to TRBJ2-5, with D perhaps matching TRBD2 (6 bases). Germline values: CDR1 LNHDA, CDR2 SQIVND (reference sequence). The ends were cut back, 7 bases at V and 5 bases at J, with 11 bases in the middle. CDR3 length equals 12 residues. The CDR3 DNA reads TGTGCCAGTACTTCCGGAGGGGAGACCCAGTACTTC. Translation gives CASTSGGETQYF. The full variable domain, completed using reference TRBV19 and TRBJ2-5, is DGGITQSPKYLFRKEGQNVTLSCEQNLNHDAMYWYRQDPGQGLRLIYYSQIVNDFQKGDIAEGYSVSREKKESFPLTVTSAQKNPTAFYLCASTSGGETQYFGPGTRLLVL.

This clone has only a few counts. The chain recombines TRBV15 with TRBJ2-7; D not certain. Germline CDR1 reads LNHNV; CDR2 reads YYDKDF (reference sequence). The CDR3 is 15 amino acids. Trimming shortened V by 0 bases and J by 2 bases, and 11 bases separated the two germline ends. This CDR3 is CATSRERRATYEQYF. CDR3 nucleotides: TGTGCCACCAGCAGAGAGAGAAGGGCGACCTACGAGCAGTACTTC.

The rearrangement links TRBV5-1 to TRBJ2-3; 13 bases agree with TRBD2. Germline CDR1 is SGHRS and CDR2 is YFSETQ. There are 16 residues in the CDR3. V gave up 3 bases and J gave up 2 bases; unmatched junction bases: 3. The CDR3 DNA sequence: TGCGCCAGCAGCTCCGGGACTAGCGGGATCACAGATACGCAGTATTTT. It is translated as CASSSGTSGITDTQYF.

The chain uses TRBV18 and TRBJ2-3, with D perhaps given as TRBD1 or TRBD2 (5 bases each). The CDR3 length is 18 residues. Germline CDR1 and CDR2: KGHSH and LQKENI. V was pared by 0 bases and J by 5 bases, with 21 bases between. CDR3 loop: CASSPPKQEAAAQDTQYF. For the CDR3, the DNA is TGTGCCAGCTCACCACCGAAACAGGAGGCGGCCGCGCAAGATACGCAGTATTTT.

This clone was picked up a small number of times. The V gene is TRBV29-1, the J gene TRBJ1-1; perhaps TRBD1 as D (5 bases). The ends were cut back, 1 base at V and 4 bases at J, with 10 bases in the middle. CDR1 is SQVTM, CDR2 ANQGSEA, per germline. The length of the CDR3 is 13 residues. The CDR3 DNA is TGCAGCGTTGAAGGCAGGGTTTCCACTGAAGCTTTCTTT. It encodes CSVEGRVSTEAFF. Combining the CDR3 with reference TRBV29-1 and TRBJ1-1 gives the whole variable domain SAVISQKPSRDICQRGTSLTIQCQVDSQVTMMFWYRQQPGQSLTLIATANQGSEATYESGFVIDKFPISRPNLTFSTLTVSNMSPEDSSIYLCSVEGRVSTEAFFGQGTRLTVV.

In this sample, this clone turned up a few times. The V gene is TRBV27, the J gene TRBJ2-1; D possibly corresponds to TRBD1 (6 bases). Trimming left V 4 bases short and J 8 bases short, with 12 bases between. The CDR3 extends over 13 amino acids. Germline CDR1 reads MNHEY; CDR2 reads SMNVEV (reference sequence). This CDR3 is CASSYRQVDEQFF. The CDR3 DNA is TGTGCCAGCAGTTACAGACAGGTGGATGAGCAGTTCTTC.

A few counts support this clone. The chain links TRBV29-1 to TRBJ2-5; 10 nucleotides match TRBD1. V shed 4 bases, J shed 4 bases, and the junction held 9 bases outside the gene matches. The CDR3 is made up of 15 amino acids. From germline, CDR1 is SQVTM and CDR2 ANQGSEA. The CDR3 DNA follows: TGCAGCGTTGTCCGGGACAGGGGAGCGGGAGAGACCCAGTACTTC. Residues: CSVVRDRGAGETQYF. The entire variable domain, with the rest obtained from reference TRBV29-1 and TRBJ2-5, is as follows: SAVISQKPSRDICQRGTSLTIQCQVDSQVTMMFWYRQQPGQSLTLIATANQGSEATYESGFVIDKFPISRPNLTFSTLTVSNMSPEDSSIYLCSVVRDRGAGETQYFGPGTRLLVL.

This clone was seen a few times. This same CDR3 is encoded by further DNA sequences in the sample. This chain uses TRBV7-2 with TRBJ2-3; D is undetermined. The CDR3 is made up of 14 amino acids. Germline CDR1 is SGHTA and CDR2 is FQGNSA. V lost 1 base and J lost 0, with 5 bases in between. This CDR3 is CASSLGTSTDTQYF. The DNA for the CDR3 is TGTGCCAGCAGCTTAGGTACTAGCACAGATACGCAGTATTTT.

This clone has just a few counts. This chain joins TRBV27 and TRBJ1-2; tentatively, D is TRBD1 (6 bases). V was clipped by 5 bases and J by 6 bases, with 16 bases between them. This CDR3 is 14 amino acids long. CDR1 and CDR2 (germline): MNHEY, SMNVEV (reference sequence). The CDR3 DNA reads as TGTGCCAGCAGTGGGGGCATGGCGGTGAATGGCTACACCTTC. Translating gives CASSGGMAVNGYTF.

This clone was counted a few times. This chain links TRBV18 with TRBJ2-7; the match to TRBD1 covers 8 bases. CDR3 size: 14 residues. Germline V gives CDR1 KGHSH, CDR2 LQKENI. V trimming: 6 bases; J trimming: 2 bases; junction bases outside the gene matches: 6. The CDR3 region is CASSPGQGPYEQYF. The CDR3 DNA follows: TGTGCCAGCTCCCCCGGACAGGGACCCTACGAGCAGTACTTC.

The chain combines TRBV21-1 with TRBJ2-7; the table's D call, TRBD2, has no DNA check behind it. TRBV21-1 is shown as a pseudogene. CDR3 length equals 11 residues. Written as DNA, the CDR3 is TGTGCCACCCCCCCAAGCGACGAGCAGTACTTC. Protein product: CATPPSDEQYF.